The clone carrying this TCR beta chain appeared a few times. Antigen specificity is unknown. This sample is drawn from a study of OX40 agonist ivuxolimab in advanced cancers. Study information: The drug used for patients, ivuxolimab, was an agonistic anti-OX40 (CD134) antibody. Patients received intravenous ivuxolimab every 2 weeks at 0.01 to 10 mg/kg.

The study's findings and limits: Patients with a partial response at 0.1-3.0 mg/kg had among the lowest clonal expansion.

Germline CDR1 reads SGHKS; CDR2 reads YYEKEE (reference sequence). Germline trimming cut 0 bases from V and 8 bases from J; bases unmatched to any gene: 7. This CDR3 contains 14 residues. Data came from immunoSEQ multiplex PCR; TCRdb stores just in-frame clones and leaves some out. This table holds around 10,000 clones, approximately 80% found once. The V gene is TRBV5-5, the J gene TRBJ1-2; TRBD1 matches 7 bases. Here the sequenced sample was CD4+ or CD8+ T cells sorted from blood, taken in a trial of the OX40 agonist ivuxolimab. The TCR sequence derives from an adult with an advanced solid tumor such as melanoma, head and neck, liver or kidney cancer. The CDR3 reads CASSLEGRGAGYTF. The CDR3 DNA reads as TGTGCCAGCAGCTTGGAAGGCAGGGGGGCGGGCTACACCTTC. Using reference TRBV5-5 and TRBJ1-2 for the parts outside the CDR3, the full variable domain is DAGVTQSPTHLIKTRGQQVTLRCSPISGHKSVSWYQQVLGQGPQFIFQYYEKEERGRGNFPDRFSARQFPNYSSELNVNALLLGDSALYLCASSLEGRGAGYTFGSGTRLTVV.